This T cell receptor beta chain was captured by sequencing in a study of blood T cell repertoires in COVID-19. Study at large: Samples taken during acute and convalescent COVID-19 were collected in the United States, Italy and Spain. The cDNA or gDNA used as material had been derived from T cells, B-cell-depleted T cells, or PBMCs.

The table lists this clone with a few counts. Original processing methods: Scientists estimated how many nucleated cells there were by amplifying reference gene primers. Profiled with immunoSEQ multiplex PCR; TCRdb holds only in-frame clones, not every one. The D gene and trimming were derived from the DNA, and the V and J assignments and clone size from that table. The sample holds fewer than 150,000 clones, roughly 79% seen once. The V gene end was trimmed by 3 bases and the J gene end by 4 bases; junction bases not matched to a gene: 5. CDR1 is LGHNA and CDR2 is YNFKEQ in the germline V gene. The CDR3 totals 15 residues.

V usage is TRBV4-2 and J usage is TRBJ1-3, with TRBD1 matching 8 bases. Sequencing input: peripheral blood. The receptor's source is an elderly man with acute or convalescent COVID-19. CDR3 sequence reads: CASSQDRVLGNTIYF. The CDR3 bases are TGTGCCAGCAGCCAGGACAGGGTATTGGGAAACACCATATATTTT.